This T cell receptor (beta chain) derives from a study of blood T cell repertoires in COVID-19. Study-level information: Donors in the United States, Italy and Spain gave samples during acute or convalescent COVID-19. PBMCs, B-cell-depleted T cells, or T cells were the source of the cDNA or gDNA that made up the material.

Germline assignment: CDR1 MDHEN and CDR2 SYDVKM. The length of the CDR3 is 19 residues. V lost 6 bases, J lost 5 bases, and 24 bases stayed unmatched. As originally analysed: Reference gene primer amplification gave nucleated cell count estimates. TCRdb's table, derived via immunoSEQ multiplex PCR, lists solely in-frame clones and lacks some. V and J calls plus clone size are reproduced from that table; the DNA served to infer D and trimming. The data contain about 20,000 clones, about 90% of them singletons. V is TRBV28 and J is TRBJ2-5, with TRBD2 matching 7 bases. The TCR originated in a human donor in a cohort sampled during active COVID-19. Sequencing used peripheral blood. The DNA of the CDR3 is TGTGCCAGCAGCCCCCGTTTACGTGACTTCAGGAAGCGGGGCGAGACCCAGTACTTC. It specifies CASSPRLRDFRKRGETQYF.